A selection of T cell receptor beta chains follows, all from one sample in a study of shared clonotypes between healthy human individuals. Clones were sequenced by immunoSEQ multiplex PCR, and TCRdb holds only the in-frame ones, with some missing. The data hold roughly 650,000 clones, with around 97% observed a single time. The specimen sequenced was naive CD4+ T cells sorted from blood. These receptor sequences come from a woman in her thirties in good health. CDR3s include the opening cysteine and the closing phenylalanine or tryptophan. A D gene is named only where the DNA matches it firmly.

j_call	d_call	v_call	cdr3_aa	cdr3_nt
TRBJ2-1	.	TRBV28	CASGKGIGSYNEQFF	TGTGCCAGCGGCAAGGGGATAGGGAGCTACAATGAGCAGTTCTTC
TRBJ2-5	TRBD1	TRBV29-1	CSVLQGETQYF	TGCAGCGTGTTACAGGGGGAGACCCAGTACTTC
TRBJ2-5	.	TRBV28	CASSPGSPGETQYF	TGTGCCAGCAGTCCGGGGTCCCCGGGGGAGACCCAGTACTTC
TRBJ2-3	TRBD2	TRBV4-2	CASSPQVVAGEADTQYF	TGTGCCAGCAGCCCCCAAGTCGTAGCGGGAGAAGCAGATACGCAGTATTTT
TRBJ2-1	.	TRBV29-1	CSVAVGEQFF	TGCAGCGTTGCGGTCGGTGAGCAGTTCTTC
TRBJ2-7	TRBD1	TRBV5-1	CASSDRNSYEQYF	TGCGCCAGCTCGGACAGGAACTCCTACGAGCAGTACTTC
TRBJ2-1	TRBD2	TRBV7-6	CASSPSTWREGRDEQFF	TGTGCCAGCAGCCCCTCGACATGGCGGGAGGGCCGCGATGAGCAGTTCTTC
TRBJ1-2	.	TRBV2	CASSPDSGLYGYTF	TGTGCCAGCAGTCCGGACAGCGGACTCTATGGCTACACCTTC
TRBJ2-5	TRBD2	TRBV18	CASSPRSGSGETQYF	TGTGCCAGCTCACCACGGAGCGGGAGTGGAGAGACCCAGTACTTC
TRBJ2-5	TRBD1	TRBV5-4	CASSFGQGHLETQYF	TGTGCCAGCAGCTTTGGACAGGGCCATTTAGAGACCCAGTACTTC
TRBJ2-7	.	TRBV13	CASSPGGQGWYEQYF	TGTGCCAGCAGCCCCGGGGGCCAGGGGTGGTACGAGCAGTACTTC
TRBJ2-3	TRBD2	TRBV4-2	CASGQAGARFIDTQYF	TGTGCCAGCGGCCAAGCGGGGGCTAGATTTATAGATACGCAGTATTTT
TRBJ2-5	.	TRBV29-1	CSVWRDHETQYF	TGCAGCGTTTGGCGGGACCATGAGACCCAGTACTTC
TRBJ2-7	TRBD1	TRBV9	CASSSGQGTYEQYF	TGTGCCAGCAGCTCGGGACAGGGGACCTACGAGCAGTACTTC
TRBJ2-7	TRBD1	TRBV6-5	CASSRDRGLEQYF	TGTGCCAGCAGCCGGGACAGGGGGCTCGAGCAGTACTTC
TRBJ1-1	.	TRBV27	CASSTRAEAFF	TGTGCCAGCAGTACGAGGGCTGAAGCTTTCTTT